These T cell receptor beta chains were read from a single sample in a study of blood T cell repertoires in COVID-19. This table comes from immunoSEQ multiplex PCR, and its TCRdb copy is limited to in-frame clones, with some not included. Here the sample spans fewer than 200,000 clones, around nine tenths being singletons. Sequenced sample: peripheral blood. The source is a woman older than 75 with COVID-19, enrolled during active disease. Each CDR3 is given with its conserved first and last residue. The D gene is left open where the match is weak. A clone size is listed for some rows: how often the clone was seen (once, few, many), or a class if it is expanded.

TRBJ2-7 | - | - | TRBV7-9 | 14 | TGTGCCAGCAGCCCGGATGCAGGGTCCTACGAGCAGTACTTC | CASSPDAGSYEQYF
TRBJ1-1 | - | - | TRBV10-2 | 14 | TGCGCCAGCAGCGAGTACCAGGGTGACACTGAAGCTTTCTTT | CASSEYQGDTEAFF
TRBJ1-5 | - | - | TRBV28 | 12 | TGTGCCAGCATTGGAGGCAATCAGCCCCAGCATTTT | CASIGGNQPQHF
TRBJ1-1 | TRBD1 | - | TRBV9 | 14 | TGTGCCAGCAGCGTAGGGCCGACAGGGGCGGGAGCTTTCTTT | CASSVGPTGAGAFF
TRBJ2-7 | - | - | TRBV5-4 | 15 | TGTGCCAGCAGCCTCGCACCGGGAGCACAGATCGAGCAGTACTTC | CASSLAPGAQIEQYF
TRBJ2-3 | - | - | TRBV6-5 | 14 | TGTGCCAGCAGTTACGCGGTGTTCTCAGATACGCAGTATTTT | CASSYAVFSDTQYF
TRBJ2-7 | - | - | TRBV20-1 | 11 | TGCAGTGCTAGTCCGGGGGACGAGCAGTACTTC | CSASPGDEQYF
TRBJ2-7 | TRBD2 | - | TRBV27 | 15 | TGTGCCAGCAGTTGGGCACCGGGACTACACTACGAGCAGTACTTC | CASSWAPGLHYEQYF
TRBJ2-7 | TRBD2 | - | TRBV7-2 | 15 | TGTGCCAGCAGCCCGATAGCGGGACCCACCTCCGAGCAGTACTTC | CASSPIAGPTSEQYF
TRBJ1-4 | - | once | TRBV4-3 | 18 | TGCGCCAGCAGCCATGACATCGCTCTGTCGCAGGGTCTCGAAAAACTGTTTTTT | CASSHDIALSQGLEKLFF
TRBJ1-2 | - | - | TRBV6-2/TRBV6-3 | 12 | TGTGCCAGCAGTTACCGGGGACATCGCTACACCTTC | CASSYRGHRYTF
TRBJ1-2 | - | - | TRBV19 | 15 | TGTGCCAGTAGAAGACAAGGGGCTTCTAACTATGGCTACACCTTC | CASRRQGASNYGYTF
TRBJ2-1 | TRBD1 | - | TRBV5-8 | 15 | TGTGCCAGCAGTCCAACAGGGGCCCTATACAATGAGCAGTTCTTC | CASSPTGALYNEQFF
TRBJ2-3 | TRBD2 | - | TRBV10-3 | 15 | TGTGCCATCAGTGAGGATAGCGGGAGAGCAGATACGCAGTATTTT | CAISEDSGRADTQYF
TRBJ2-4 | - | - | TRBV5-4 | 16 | TGTGCCAGCAGCACCAAGGGGATCTTAGCCAAAAACATTCAGTACTTC | CASSTKGILAKNIQYF
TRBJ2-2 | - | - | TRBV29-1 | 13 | TGCAGCGTTGTCGTCCCGGACACCGGGGAGCTGTTTTTT | CSVVVPDTGELFF
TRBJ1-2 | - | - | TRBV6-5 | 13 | TGTGCCAGCAGAAGGGGCGTTGGCTATGGCTACACCTTC | CASRRGVGYGYTF
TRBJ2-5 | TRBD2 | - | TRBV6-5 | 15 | TGTGCCAGCAGTTCTAGCGGGAGTTTTCAAGAGACCCAGTACTTC | CASSSSGSFQETQYF
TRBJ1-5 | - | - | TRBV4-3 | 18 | TGCGCCAGCAGCCAAGATTACGGGTCCTCTTTACTTAATCAGCCCCAGCATTTT | CASSQDYGSSLLNQPQHF
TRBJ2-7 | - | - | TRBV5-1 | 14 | TGCGCCAGCAGCTTGGCCGGGCAGGGTGGCGAGCAGTACTTC | CASSLAGQGGEQYF
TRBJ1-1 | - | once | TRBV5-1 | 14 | TGCGCCACCCAAACCGGCGGCCCGAACACTGAAGCTTTCTTT | CATQTGGPNTEAFF
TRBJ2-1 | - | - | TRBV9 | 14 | TGTGCCAGCAGCGTAGCGGGAGCGCACAATGAGCAGTTCTTC | CASSVAGAHNEQFF
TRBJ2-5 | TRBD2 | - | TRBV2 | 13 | TGTGCCAGCCAGCGGGAGAACCAAGAGACCCAGTACTTC | CASQRENQETQYF
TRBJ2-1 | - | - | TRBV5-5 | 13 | TGTGCCAGCATCATCGCACAGGGCGCGGAGCAGTTCTTC | CASIIAQGAEQFF
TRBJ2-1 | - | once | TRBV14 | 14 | TGTGCCAGCAGCCAAGGGACAGCTTACAATGAGCAGTTCTTC | CASSQGTAYNEQFF
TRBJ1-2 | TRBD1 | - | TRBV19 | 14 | TGTGCCAGTAGTCCCTCAGGGGGCGTGTATGGCTACACCTTC | CASSPSGGVYGYTF
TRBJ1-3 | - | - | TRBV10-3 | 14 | TGTGCCATCAGTTCAGCGATCTCTGGAAACACCATATATTTT | CAISSAISGNTIYF
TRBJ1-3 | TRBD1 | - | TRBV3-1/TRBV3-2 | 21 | TGTGCCAGCAGCCGCAAGGTTCCGGGACAGTCGATGCTGATCTCAAGGAACACCATATATTTT | CASSRKVPGQSMLISRNTIYF
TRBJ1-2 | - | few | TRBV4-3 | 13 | TGCGCCAGCAGCCTACAGGGAAACTATGGCTACACCTTC | CASSLQGNYGYTF
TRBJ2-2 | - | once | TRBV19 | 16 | TGTGCCAGTAGTTCCCGTCCGCCTACAGGGACCGGGGAGCTGTTTTTT | CASSSRPPTGTGELFF
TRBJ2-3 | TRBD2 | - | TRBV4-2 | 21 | TGTGCCAGCAGCCCCTTTGGGCAAGTGTACGGAAGCGGGAGGATGACAGATACGCAGTATTTT | CASSPFGQVYGSGRMTDTQYF
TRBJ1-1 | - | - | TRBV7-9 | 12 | TGTGCCAGCAGCTTAGACGTCGGTGAAGCTTTCTTT | CASSLDVGEAFF
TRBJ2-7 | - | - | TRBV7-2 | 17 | TGTGCCAGCAGCTTACCTCTTTCAAATGAGGGGGCCTACGAGCAGTACTTC | CASSLPLSNEGAYEQYF
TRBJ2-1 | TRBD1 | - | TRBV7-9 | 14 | TGTGCCAGCAGCTCACAGGGGGCCTACAATGAGCAGTTCTTC | CASSSQGAYNEQFF
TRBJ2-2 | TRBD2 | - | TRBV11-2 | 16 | TGTGCCAGCAGCTTAGTGGCTAGCGGGAACACCGGGGAGCTGTTTTTT | CASSLVASGNTGELFF
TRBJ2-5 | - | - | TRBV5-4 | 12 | TGTGCCAGCAGCAAGCCCGGAGAGACCCAGTACTTC | CASSKPGETQYF
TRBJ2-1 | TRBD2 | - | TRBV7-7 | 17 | TGTGCTAGCAGCTTAGAGGTGGGGCGGGAGGGCCTCAATGAGCAGTTCTTC | CASSLEVGREGLNEQFF
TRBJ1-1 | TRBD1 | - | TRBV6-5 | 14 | TGTGCCAGCAGTTTAGGGACAGGGAACACTGAAGCTTTCTTT | CASSLGTGNTEAFF
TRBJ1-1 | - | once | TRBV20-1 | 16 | TGCAGTGCTAGTAGGTTGGCAGGGATGATATCCACTGAAGCTTTCTTT | CSASRLAGMISTEAFF
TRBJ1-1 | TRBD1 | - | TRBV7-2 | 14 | TGTGCCAGCAGCCACCGACAGGGGGCGATTGAAGCTTTCTTT | CASSHRQGAIEAFF
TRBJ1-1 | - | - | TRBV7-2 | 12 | TGTGCCAGCAGCCCCCTCGGTCGTGAAGCTTTCTTT | CASSPLGREAFF
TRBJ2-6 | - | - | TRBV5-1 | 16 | TGCGCCAGCAGCTTGGCCGGGGGTTCTGGGGCCAACGTCCTGACTTTC | CASSLAGGSGANVLTF
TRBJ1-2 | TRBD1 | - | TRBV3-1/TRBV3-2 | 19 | TGTGCCAGCAGCCAGTCACAGGGGATGAATTGGGATGAGGACTATGGCTACACCTTC | CASSQSQGMNWDEDYGYTF
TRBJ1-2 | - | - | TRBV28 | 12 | TGTGCCAGCAGTTTAATTGGACTAGGCTACACCTTC | CASSLIGLGYTF
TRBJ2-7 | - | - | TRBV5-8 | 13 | TGTGCCAGCAGCTTCTCAGGGTCCTACGAGCAGTACTTC | CASSFSGSYEQYF
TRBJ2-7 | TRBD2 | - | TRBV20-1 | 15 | TGCAGTGCTAGTAGGAGTAGCGGGGGATCCTACGAGCAGTACTTC | CSASRSSGGSYEQYF
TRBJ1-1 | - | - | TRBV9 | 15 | TGTGCCAGCAGCGTAGGAACAGGTTTGAACACTGAAGCTTTCTTT | CASSVGTGLNTEAFF
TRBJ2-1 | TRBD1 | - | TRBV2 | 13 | TGTGCCAGCAGTCCGGGACAGCGAAATGAGCAGTTCTTC | CASSPGQRNEQFF
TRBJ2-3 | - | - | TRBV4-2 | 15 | TGTGCCAGCAGCCAGAGGGGACTTCCCACAGATACGCAGTATTTT | CASSQRGLPTDTQYF
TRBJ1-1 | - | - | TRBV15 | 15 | TGTGCCACCAGCAGAGACACAGGGATCGGGACTGAAGCTTTCTTT | CATSRDTGIGTEAFF